A single T cell receptor beta chain is shown here with its context. The data were obtained in a study of T cell responses to AZD1222 COVID-19 vaccine. Only in-frame clones appear in the TCRdb table, and some are missing; sequencing was by immunoSEQ multiplex PCR. The sample yields fewer than 95,000 clones, approximately 89% seen once. This receptor was obtained from an adult who received the AZD1222 COVID-19 vaccine. Sequences were derived from peripheral blood, sampled 28 days after the second AZD1222 dose.

CDR3 in DNA: TGTGCCACCAGCAGAGATCGATCGTCACCCCTCCACTTT. This codes for CATSRDRSSPLHF. This rearrangement joins TRBV15 to TRBJ1-6; unclear D gene. The V gene's germline CDR1 is LNHNV and CDR2 YYDKDF (reference sequence). Trimming pared 0 bases from V and 10 bases from J, leaving 7 bases between. There are 13 residues in the CDR3.